This T cell receptor beta chain was documented in a study of blood T cell repertoires in COVID-19. Study context: COVID-19 samples collected from the United States, Italy and Spain covered acute and convalescent phases.

Measured with immunoSEQ multiplex PCR; TCRdb has only the in-frame clones, and not every one. The sample has roughly 240,000 clones, around 90% seen once. The sequence was obtained from a man aged 45-65 years who had been exposed to COVID-19. Sequencing was done on a sample of PBMCs or T cells enriched from blood (not recorded which).

The CDR3: CASSPPRGIVYYGYTF. In DNA, the CDR3 is TGTGCCAGCAGTCCACCCCGGGGTATCGTCTACTATGGCTACACCTTC. The rearrangement links TRBV28 to TRBJ1-2; D is unresolved. This CDR3 has 16 residues. The germline CDR1 and CDR2 sequences are MDHEN and SYDVKM. The ends were cut back, 5 bases at V and 3 bases at J, with 19 bases in the middle.